Listed here are 12 T cell receptor beta chains from one sample, sequenced in a study of blood T cell repertoires in COVID-19. The protocol was immunoSEQ multiplex PCR, while the TCRdb copy is restricted to in-frame clones and leaves out a portion. The table lists 200,000 to 300,000 clones, under 90% of them singletons. Sequencing input: peripheral blood. The receptors originated from a man aged 55 to 70 with acute or convalescent COVID-19.

This clone occurred once. The V and J genes are TRBV7-9 and TRBJ2-5, with TRBD1 identical over 7 bases. In germline, CDR1 is SEHNR, CDR2 FQNEAQ (reference sequence). With 4 bases clipped from V and 4 bases from J, the junction kept 6 bases outside the gene matches. This CDR3 has 14 residues. The CDR3 reads CASSSGQALETQYF. The CDR3 coding sequence is TGTGCCAGCAGCTCTGGACAGGCCTTAGAGACCCAGTACTTC.

J is TRBJ2-5 and V is TRBV3-1 (or the pseudogene TRBV3-2); TRBD2 agrees at 9 bases. The V segment lost 1 base and the J segment 7 bases; nucleotides outside the gene matches: 7. CDR1 is LGHDT and CDR2 is YNNKEL in the germline V gene (reference sequence). This CDR3 is 15 amino acids long. Here the CDR3 reads CASSQGTSDRMTQYF. The CDR3 coding sequence is TGTGCCAGCAGCCAAGGGACTAGCGACCGTATGACCCAGTACTTC.

This clone was counted once. The chain links TRBV5-1 to TRBJ2-3, with TRBD1 identical over 8 bases. The V and J ends lost 3 bases and 4 bases, in that order; junction bases with no gene match: 4. The germline gives CDR1 SGHRS, CDR2 YFSETQ. The CDR3 extends over 14 amino acids. The CDR3 loop is CASSSPQGADTQYF. CDR3 bases: TGCGCCAGCAGCTCACCACAGGGGGCAGATACGCAGTATTTT.

The chain joins TRBV4-1 to TRBJ2-2; D ambiguous. CDR1 MGHRA and CDR2 YSYEKL come from the germline V gene. The V end was cut by 0 bases, the J end by 1 base, with 6 bases between. This CDR3 has 15 amino acids. The CDR3 protein is CASSQDRLNTGELFF. The CDR3, as DNA: TGCGCCAGCAGCCAAGATCGTTTGAACACCGGGGAGCTGTTTTTT.

This chain links TRBV19 with TRBJ2-1; no definite D call. V was trimmed by 4 bases and J by 0 bases, leaving 16 bases between them. The length of the CDR3 is 17 residues. Germline V gene data show CDR1 as LNHDA and CDR2 as SQIVND (reference sequence). The DNA for the CDR3 is TGTGCCAGTAGTACGAGTAGCTTACTTAGCTCCTACAATGAGCAGTTCTTC. Translating gives CASSTSSLLSSYNEQFF.

The V gene is TRBV7-2, the J gene TRBJ2-2; TRBD1 matches 8 bases. The CDR3 is made up of 15 amino acids. Germline values: CDR1 SGHTA, CDR2 FQGNSA. J gave up 5 bases and V 2 bases, and 4 bases lay outside the gene matches. CDR3 loop: CASSLSRGLTGELFF. The CDR3 DNA follows: TGTGCCAGCAGCTTATCCAGGGGGCTGACCGGGGAGCTGTTTTTT.

On this clone itself: Without the conserved terminal phenylalanine or tryptophan, this CDR3 likely stems from a read error. The limits of the CDR3 on the DNA are not certain, so only TCRdb's listed CDR3 is given. This chain connects TRBV23-1 to TRBJ2-3; TRBD1, the table's D call, lacks a check against the DNA. TRBV23-1 is an open reading frame whose function is uncertain. The CDR3 spans 12 residues, counting both ends. This CDR3 is CASSQSRGQGKK.

Points on this clone: This CDR3 is also generated by other DNA sequences in the sample. V usage is TRBV18 and J usage is TRBJ1-1, with unresolved D. Trimming took 3 bases from V and 1 from J, leaving 9 bases between them. The germline CDR1 and CDR2 sequences are KGHSH and LQKENI. The CDR3 length is 14 residues. CDR3 protein: CASSPRRENTEAFF. CDR3 nucleotide sequence: TGTGCCAGCTCACCCCGACGGGAGAACACTGAAGCTTTCTTT.

The J gene is TRBJ1-1, the V gene TRBV6-5; 9 nucleotides line up with TRBD1. The CDR3 runs to 14 residues. Germline V CDR1 and CDR2: MNHEY, SVGAGI. The V gene end was trimmed by 6 bases and the J gene end by 10 bases; junction bases not matched to a gene: 12. In nucleotides, the CDR3 is TGTGCCAGCAGGGCTCGGGACAGGGAGTGGGCAGCTTTCTTT. This encodes CASRARDREWAAFF.

This clone was observed a handful of times. The chain uses TRBV4-2 and TRBJ2-7; tentatively, D is TRBD2 (5 bases). This CDR3 contains 14 residues. Germline V lookup: CDR1 LGHNA, CDR2 YNFKEQ. V lost 1 base and J lost 1, with 8 bases in between. The CDR3 is CASSQGESSYEQYF. CDR3 coding DNA: TGTGCCAGCAGCCAAGGGGAGAGTTCCTACGAGCAGTACTTC.

The table lists this clone with many counts. This chain links TRBV30 with TRBJ1-2, with D uncertain. CDR3 size: 12 residues. Germline lookup yields CDR1 GTSNPN and CDR2 SVGIG (reference sequence). The ends were cut back, 7 bases at V and 2 bases at J, with 11 bases in the middle. CDR3 region: CASNQKNYGYTF. The CDR3 DNA reads TGTGCCTCCAACCAGAAAAACTATGGCTACACCTTC.

This clone was seen once. CDR3 nucleotides: TGTGCCAGCAGTGAATTCGCCAGGCGCCCAGGGACCATATATTTT. It is translated as CASSEFARRPGTIYF. This rearrangement joins TRBV25-1 to TRBJ1-3; the D gene is possibly TRBD1 (5 bases). CDR1 and CDR2 from the germline V gene are MGHDK and SYGVNS. V dropped 1 base and J dropped 10 bases, with 17 bases sitting between them. This CDR3 spans 15 amino acids.